The 15 T cell receptor beta chains below all came from one sample that was sequenced in a study of blood T cell repertoires in COVID-19. Data came from immunoSEQ multiplex PCR; TCRdb stores just in-frame clones and leaves some out. The sample yields about 120,000 clones, more than 80% seen once. The sequencing sample was made of peripheral blood. The receptors here all came from a man between 65 and 85 years old with active or convalescent COVID-19.

This clone was picked up one time. The V gene is TRBV25-1, the J gene TRBJ2-7, with TRBD1 identical over 7 bases. The CDR3 consists of 14 residues. The V segment lost 6 bases and the J segment 2 bases; nucleotides outside the gene matches: 7. Germline V gene data show CDR1 as MGHDK and CDR2 as SYGVNS. The CDR3 DNA reads as TGTGCCAGCAGAAAGACAGGGACGGCCTACGAGCAGTACTTC. Protein sequence: CASRKTGTAYEQYF.

The chain is built from TRBV30 and TRBJ1-2, with 8 bases that match TRBD1. This CDR3 region has 11 residues. Germline V gene sequence: CDR1 GTSNPN, CDR2 SVGIG (reference sequence). Germline trimming cut 5 bases from V and 8 bases from J; bases unmatched to any gene: 4. The chain's CDR3 is CAWGRQGGYTF. CDR3 bases: TGTGCCTGGGGCCGACAGGGGGGCTACACCTTC.

The chain combines TRBV28 with TRBJ1-5; D ambiguous. The CDR3 consists of 14 residues. Looked up from germline, CDR1 is MDHEN and CDR2 is SYDVKM. Trimming removed 6 bases at V and 6 bases at J, with 15 bases between. The CDR3 DNA reads as TGTGCCAGCAGACCCGGGAGAGACCCTCAGCCCCAGCATTTT. It encodes CASRPGRDPQPQHF.

The genes are TRBV5-1 and TRBJ2-7; 13 nucleotides align to TRBD2. Germline V gene sequence: CDR1 SGHRS, CDR2 YFSETQ. Trimming cost V 3 bases and J 4 bases; bases outside gene matches: 4. The CDR3 loop spans 15 amino acids. Here the CDR3 reads CASSSGTSGTYEQYF. CDR3 nucleotide sequence: TGCGCCAGCAGCTCCGGGACTAGCGGGACATACGAGCAGTACTTC.

The gene calls are TRBV28 and TRBJ2-3, with D possibly TRBD2 on 5 matching bases. Germline V gene data show CDR1 as MDHEN and CDR2 as SYDVKM. Deletions cut 5 bases from V and 1 base from J, with 13 bases between. The CDR3 runs to 15 residues. The CDR3 region is CASSIAGIGTDTQYF. In DNA form, the CDR3 reads TGTGCCAGCAGTATCGCCGGGATTGGCACAGATACGCAGTATTTT. Full variable domain (remainder filled in from reference TRBV28 and TRBJ2-3): DVKVTQSSRYLVKRTGEKVFLECVQDMDHENMFWYRQDPGLGLRLIYFSYDVKMKEKGDIPEGYSVSREKKERFSLILESASTNQTSMYLCASSIAGIGTDTQYFGPGTRLTVL.

The chain couples TRBV7-2 to TRBJ2-1, with 12 nucleotides matching TRBD2. J lost 7 bases, V lost 6 bases, and 7 bases had no gene match. Germline-derived CDR1 and CDR2 are SGHTA and FQGNSA. CDR3 size: 15 residues. DNA of the CDR3: TGTGCCAGCAGTTTCCGACTAGCGGGAGCTAATGAGCAGTTCTTC. Its translation: CASSFRLAGANEQFF.

In its sample, this clone ranks as medium-sized (0.01 to 0.1%). The chain carries TRBV4-2 and TRBJ2-7; perhaps TRBD1 as D (5 bases). V was pared by 0 bases and J by 0 bases, with 9 bases between. This CDR3 contains 15 residues. In germline, CDR1 is LGHNA, CDR2 YNFKEQ. The CDR3 loop reads CASSQEGHRSYEQYF. DNA for the CDR3: TGTGCCAGCAGCCAAGAAGGACACCGCTCCTACGAGCAGTACTTC.

A single count supports this clone. The chain couples TRBV6-1 to TRBJ1-3, with unresolved D. Looked up from germline, CDR1 is MNHNS and CDR2 is SASEGT. CDR3 size: 14 residues. V was cut by 3 bases and J by 6 bases, with 12 bases left in between. The CDR3 region is CASSEHVIVNTIYF. CDR3 coding DNA: TGTGCCAGCAGTGAGCACGTCATAGTAAACACCATATATTTT.

The count of this clone is one. J is TRBJ2-7 and V is TRBV3-1 (or the pseudogene TRBV3-2); D is unresolved. CDR3 length: 11 residues. Looked up from germline, CDR1 is LGHDT and CDR2 is YNNKEL (reference sequence). V was trimmed by 5 bases and J by 2 bases, leaving 4 bases between them. This CDR3 is CASSSPYEQYF. As DNA, the CDR3 is TGTGCCAGCAGCTCTCCCTACGAGCAGTACTTC.

The CDR3 DNA sequence: TGTGCCAGCAGCCGTTGGGACTACCACAATGAGCAGTTCTTC. It specifies CASSRWDYHNEQFF. The V call is TRBV3-1 (or the pseudogene TRBV3-2), the J call TRBJ2-1, with 7 nucleotides matching TRBD2. This CDR3 has 14 amino acids. CDR1 and CDR2 (germline): LGHDT, YNNKEL (reference sequence). J gave up 5 bases and V 4 bases, and 5 bases lay outside the gene matches.

This chain uses TRBV6-6 with TRBJ1-4; 7 bases are shared with TRBD1. This CDR3 region has 14 residues. The germline V gene has CDR1 MNHNY and CDR2 SVGAGI (reference sequence). J lost 4 bases, V lost 5 bases, and 4 bases had no gene match. CDR3 region: CASSPGDSNEKLFF. Written as DNA, the CDR3 is TGTGCCAGCAGTCCAGGGGACAGTAATGAAAAACTGTTTTTT.

The genes are TRBV10-1 and TRBJ1-1, with 7 nucleotides matching TRBD1. V dropped 2 bases and J dropped 5; count of bases not matched to a gene: 5. Per the germline V gene, CDR1 is WNHNN and CDR2 is SYGVQD (reference sequence). The CDR3 has 14 amino acids. The CDR3 is CASSENRGVTEAFF. The CDR3 DNA reads as TGCGCCAGCAGTGAGAACAGGGGAGTGACTGAAGCTTTCTTT.

The chain recombines TRBV28 with TRBJ1-2, with D possibly matching TRBD1 (6 bases). The V end lost 5 bases, the J end lost 8 bases, and 12 bases lay between the germline ends. The CDR3 consists of 12 residues. Germline CDR1 is MDHEN and CDR2 is SYDVKM. CDR3 bases: TGTGCCAGCAGTATACAGGGAAGGGGCTACACCTTC. It codes for CASSIQGRGYTF.

The chain recombines TRBV11-2 with TRBJ2-1, with a weak D call TRBD2 (5 bases). The CDR3 length is 13 residues. Germline values: CDR1 SGHAT, CDR2 FQNNGV. Between the trimmed V and J ends, which lost 4 bases and 6 bases, there was a span of 10 bases. CDR3 coding DNA: TGTGCCAGCAGCTCGCGGACTGTCAATGAGCAGTTCTTC. Encoded protein: CASSSRTVNEQFF.

The rearrangement uses TRBV14 and TRBJ1-1, with a possible D match to TRBD1 (6 bases). Germline loops: CDR1 SGHDN, CDR2 FVKESK. This CDR3 has 15 residues. The V gene lost 3 bases and the J gene lost 1 base, with 12 bases spanning the gap. The DNA of the CDR3 is TGTGCCAGCAGCCATCTTACAGGGACGAACACTGAAGCTTTCTTT. It codes for CASSHLTGTNTEAFF.